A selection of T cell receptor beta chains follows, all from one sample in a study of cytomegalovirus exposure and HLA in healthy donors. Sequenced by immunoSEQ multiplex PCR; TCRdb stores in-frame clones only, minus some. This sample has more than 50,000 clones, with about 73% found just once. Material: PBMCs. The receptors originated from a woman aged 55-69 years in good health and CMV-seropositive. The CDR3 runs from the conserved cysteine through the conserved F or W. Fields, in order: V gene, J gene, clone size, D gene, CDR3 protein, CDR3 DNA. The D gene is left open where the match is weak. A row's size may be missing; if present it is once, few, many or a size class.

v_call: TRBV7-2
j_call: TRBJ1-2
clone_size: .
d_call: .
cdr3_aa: CASSLASTGFTYGYTF
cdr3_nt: TGTGCCAGCAGCTTAGCCTCGACAGGTTTTACCTATGGCTACACCTTC

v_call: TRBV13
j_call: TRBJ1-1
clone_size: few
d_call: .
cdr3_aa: CASSSRGGMNTEAFF
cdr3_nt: TGTGCCAGCAGCTCACGGGGGGGGATGAACACTGAAGCTTTCTTT

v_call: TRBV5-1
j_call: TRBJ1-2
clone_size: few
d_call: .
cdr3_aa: CASSPRDFFYTF
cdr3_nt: TGCGCCAGCAGCCCACGGGACTTTTTCTACACCTTC

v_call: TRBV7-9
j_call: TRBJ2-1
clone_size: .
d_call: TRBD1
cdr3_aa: CSSSLGFGTGVSSEQFF
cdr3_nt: TGTTCCAGCAGCTTAGGGTTCGGGACAGGGGTCTCTAGTGAGCAGTTCTTC

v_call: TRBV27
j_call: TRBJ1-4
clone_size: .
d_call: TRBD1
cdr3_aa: CASSRDRINEKLFF
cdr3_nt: TGTGCCAGCAGTCGGGACAGGATAAATGAAAAACTGTTTTTT

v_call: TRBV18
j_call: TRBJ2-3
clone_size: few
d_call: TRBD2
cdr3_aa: CASSLAGLTDTQYF
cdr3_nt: TGTGCCAGCTCACTAGCGGGACTCACAGATACGCAGTATTTT

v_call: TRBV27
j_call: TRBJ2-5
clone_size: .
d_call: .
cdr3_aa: CASSFSRGETQYF
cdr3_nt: TGTGCCAGCAGTTTCTCGCGAGGAGAGACCCAGTACTTC

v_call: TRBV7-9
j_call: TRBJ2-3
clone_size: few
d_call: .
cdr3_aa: CASVTETYTDTQYF
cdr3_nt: TGTGCCAGCGTGACAGAGACCTACACAGATACGCAGTATTTT

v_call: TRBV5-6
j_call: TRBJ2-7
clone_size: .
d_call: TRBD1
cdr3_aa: CASRPAGTALWEQYF
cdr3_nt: TGTGCCAGCAGGCCAGCCGGGACAGCCCTTTGGGAGCAGTACTTC

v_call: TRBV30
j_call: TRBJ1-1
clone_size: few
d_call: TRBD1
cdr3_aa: CAWRRDRPEAFF
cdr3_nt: TGTGCCTGGAGGAGGGACAGGCCCGAAGCTTTCTTT

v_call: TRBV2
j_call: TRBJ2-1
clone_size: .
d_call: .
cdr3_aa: CASRIQGEYNEQFF
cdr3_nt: TGTGCCAGCAGGATCCAAGGGGAATACAATGAGCAGTTCTTC

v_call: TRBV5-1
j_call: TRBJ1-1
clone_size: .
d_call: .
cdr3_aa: CASSPGRQGSLNTEAFF
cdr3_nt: TGCGCCAGCAGCCCCGGAAGGCAGGGCTCATTGAACACTGAAGCTTTCTTT

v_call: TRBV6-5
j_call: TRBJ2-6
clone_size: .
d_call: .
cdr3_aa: CASSYGILSVLTF
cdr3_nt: TGTGCCAGCAGTTACGGTATTTTGAGCGTCCTGACTTTC

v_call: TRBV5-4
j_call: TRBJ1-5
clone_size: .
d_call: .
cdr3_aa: CASSPGGNQPQHF
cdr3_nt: TGTGCCAGCAGCCCAGGGGGCAATCAGCCCCAGCATTTT

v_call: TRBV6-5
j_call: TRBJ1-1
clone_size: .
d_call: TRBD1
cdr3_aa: CASSYGPGQGTTEAFF
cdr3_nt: TGTGCCAGCAGTTACGGGCCGGGACAGGGGACCACTGAAGCTTTCTTT

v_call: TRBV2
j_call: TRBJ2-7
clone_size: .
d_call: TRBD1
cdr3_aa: CASSRPRDRDILNPYEQYF
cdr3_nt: TGTGCCAGCAGTAGACCCAGGGACAGGGATATCCTTAATCCCTACGAGCAGTACTTC

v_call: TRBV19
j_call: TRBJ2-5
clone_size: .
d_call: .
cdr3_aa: CASSMGGAFGETQYF
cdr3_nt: TGTGCCAGTAGTATGGGGGGGGCATTCGGTGAGACCCAGTACTTC

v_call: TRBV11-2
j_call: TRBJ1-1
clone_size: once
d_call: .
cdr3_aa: CASSLLLGTREEAFF
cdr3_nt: TGTGCCAGCAGCTTACTTTTGGGAACACGGGAGGAAGCTTTCTTT

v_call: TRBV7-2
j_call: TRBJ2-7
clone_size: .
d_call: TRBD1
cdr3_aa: CASSSRSLGQGSYEQYF
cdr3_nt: TGTGCCAGCAGCTCCCGCTCGTTAGGACAGGGGTCCTACGAGCAGTACTTC

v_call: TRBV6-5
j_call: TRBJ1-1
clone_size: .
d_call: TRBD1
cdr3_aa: CASSSGQGARAFF
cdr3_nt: TGTGCCAGCAGCTCGGGACAGGGGGCTCGAGCTTTCTTT

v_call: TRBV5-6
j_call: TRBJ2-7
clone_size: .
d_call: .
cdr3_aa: CASSLPGRGSYEQYF
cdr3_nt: TGTGCCAGCAGCCTGCCTGGCCGGGGGTCCTACGAGCAGTACTTC

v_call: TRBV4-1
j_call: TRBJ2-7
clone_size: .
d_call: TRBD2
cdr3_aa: CASSQDTSGVYEQYF
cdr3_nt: TGCGCCAGCAGCCAAGATACTAGCGGGGTGTACGAGCAGTACTTC

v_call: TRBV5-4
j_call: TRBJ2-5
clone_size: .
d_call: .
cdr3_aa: CASSLAGTGETQYF
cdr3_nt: TGTGCCAGCAGCTTGGCGGGTACGGGAGAGACCCAGTACTTC

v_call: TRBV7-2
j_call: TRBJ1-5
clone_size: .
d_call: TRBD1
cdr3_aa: CASSPRGTGSMNQPQHF
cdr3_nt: TGTGCCAGCAGCCCGCGGGGGACAGGCTCCATGAATCAGCCCCAGCATTTT

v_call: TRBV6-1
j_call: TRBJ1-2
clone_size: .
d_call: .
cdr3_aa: CASSEASTGDYGYTF
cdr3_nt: TGTGCCAGCAGTGAAGCCTCGACAGGAGACTATGGCTACACCTTC

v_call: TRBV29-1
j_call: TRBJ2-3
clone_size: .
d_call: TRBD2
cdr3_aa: CSHSGTSGDTDTQYF
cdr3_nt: TGCAGCCACAGCGGGACTAGCGGGGACACAGATACGCAGTATTTT

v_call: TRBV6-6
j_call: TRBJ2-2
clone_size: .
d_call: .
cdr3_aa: CASRVLTGELFF
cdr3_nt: TGTGCCAGCAGGGTACTGACCGGGGAGCTGTTTTTT

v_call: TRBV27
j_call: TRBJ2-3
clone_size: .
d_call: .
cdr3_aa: CASSLSWGGLLVTDTQYF
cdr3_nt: TGTGCCAGCAGTTTATCGTGGGGGGGGCTGTTAGTAACAGATACGCAGTATTTT

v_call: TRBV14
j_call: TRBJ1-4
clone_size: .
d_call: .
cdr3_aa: CASSPGHIEKLFF
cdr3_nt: TGTGCCAGCAGCCCGGGACACATAGAAAAACTGTTTTTT

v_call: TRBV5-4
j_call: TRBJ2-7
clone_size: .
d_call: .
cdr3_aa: CASSLVYNEQYF
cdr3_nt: TGTGCCAGCAGCTTGGTTTATAACGAGCAGTACTTC

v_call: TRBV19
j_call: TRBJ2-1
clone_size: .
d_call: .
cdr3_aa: CASSIGSRGSYNEQFF
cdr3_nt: TGTGCCAGTAGTATAGGTTCCAGGGGATCCTACAATGAGCAGTTCTTC

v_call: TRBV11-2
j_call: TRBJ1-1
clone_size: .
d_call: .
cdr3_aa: CASRPQGIRTEAFF
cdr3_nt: TGTGCCAGCAGACCACAGGGTATAAGGACTGAAGCTTTCTTT

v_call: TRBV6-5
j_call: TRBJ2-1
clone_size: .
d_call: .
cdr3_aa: CASSSPVGGRNNEQFF
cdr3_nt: TGTGCCAGCAGTTCCCCCGTGGGGGGTCGGAACAATGAGCAGTTCTTC

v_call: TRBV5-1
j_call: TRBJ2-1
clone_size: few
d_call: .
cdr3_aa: CASSLGGLAYNEQFF
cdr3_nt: TGCGCCAGCAGCTTGGGGGGCCTGGCCTACAATGAGCAGTTCTTC

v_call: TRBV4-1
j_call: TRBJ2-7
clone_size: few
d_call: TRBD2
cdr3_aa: CASSQETSGAYEQYF
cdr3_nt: TGCGCCAGCAGCCAGGAGACTAGCGGGGCCTACGAGCAGTACTTC

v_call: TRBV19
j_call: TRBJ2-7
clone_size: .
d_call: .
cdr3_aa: CASSLSSQGFREQYF
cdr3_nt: TGTGCCAGTAGTCTTTCTTCCCAGGGTTTTCGGGAGCAGTACTTC

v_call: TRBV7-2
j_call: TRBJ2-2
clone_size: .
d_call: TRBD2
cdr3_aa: CASSFVAGFNTGELFF
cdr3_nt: TGTGCCAGCAGCTTCGTAGCGGGGTTTAACACCGGGGAGCTGTTTTTT

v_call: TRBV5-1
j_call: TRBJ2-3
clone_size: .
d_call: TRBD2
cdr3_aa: CASSLAVGVSGGADTQYF
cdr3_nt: TGCGCCAGCAGCTTGGCCGTCGGTGTTAGCGGGGGCGCAGATACGCAGTATTTT

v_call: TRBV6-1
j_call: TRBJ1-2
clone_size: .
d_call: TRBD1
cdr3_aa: CASSWDREGGYTF
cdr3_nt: TGTGCCAGCAGTTGGGACAGGGAAGGCGGCTACACCTTC

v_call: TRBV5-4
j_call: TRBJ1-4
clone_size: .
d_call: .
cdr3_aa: CASSLGANEKLFF
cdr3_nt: TGTGCCAGCAGCTTGGGAGCGAATGAAAAACTGTTTTTT

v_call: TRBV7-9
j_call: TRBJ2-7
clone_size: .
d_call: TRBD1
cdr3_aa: CASSSWGQGFDEQYF
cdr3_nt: TGTGCCAGCAGCTCATGGGGACAGGGTTTCGACGAGCAGTACTTC

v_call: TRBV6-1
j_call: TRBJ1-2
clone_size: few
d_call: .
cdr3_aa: CASSDSLYNYGYTF
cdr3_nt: TGTGCCAGCAGTGATAGCTTATACAACTATGGCTACACCTTC

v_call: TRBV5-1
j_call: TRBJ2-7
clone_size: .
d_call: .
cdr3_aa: CASSLAPSFYEQYF
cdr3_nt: TGCGCCAGCAGCTTGGCCCCTAGCTTCTACGAGCAGTACTTC

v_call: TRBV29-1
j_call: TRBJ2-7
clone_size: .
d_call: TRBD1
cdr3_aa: CSVGQGTGNAYEQYF
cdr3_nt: TGCAGCGTTGGGCAAGGGACAGGTAACGCCTACGAGCAGTACTTC

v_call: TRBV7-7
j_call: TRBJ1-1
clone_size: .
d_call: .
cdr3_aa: CASSLTDGDTEAFF
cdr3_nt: TGTGCTAGCAGCTTAACGGACGGGGACACTGAAGCTTTCTTT

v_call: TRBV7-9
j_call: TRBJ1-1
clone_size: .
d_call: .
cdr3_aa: CASSLVVLTTEAFF
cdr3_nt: TGTGCCAGCAGCTTAGTTGTCCTCACTACTGAAGCTTTCTTT